The entry that follows covers one T cell receptor (beta chain) sequence. Study processing details: From reference gene primer amplification, estimates of nucleated cell counts were derived. Assay used: immunoSEQ multiplex PCR; TCRdb lists only in-frame clones, some missing. V, J and clone size derive from that table, while D and trimming were established from the DNA sequence. The table records tens of thousands of clones, 78% of them present only once. The sample comes from a study of blood T cell repertoires in COVID-19. Study at large: Sites across the United States, Italy and Spain contributed samples from acute and convalescent COVID-19. T cells, B-cell-depleted T cells, or PBMCs supplied cDNA or gDNA.

The CDR3 has 19 amino acids. V lost 5 bases and J 1 base, leaving 24 bases between the germline ends. The germline V gene encodes CDR1 MNHEY and CDR2 SVGEGT. This clonotype was sampled from a human donor with active or convalescent COVID-19. The donor label of this sample is uncertain. The sequenced sample consisted of peripheral blood. This chain connects TRBV6-2 or TRBV6-3 to TRBJ1-5, with D unclear. CDR3: CASSHEPGSALGSNQPQHF. The CDR3 DNA is TGTGCCAGCAGTCATGAACCCGGGAGCGCCCTAGGGAGCAATCAGCCCCAGCATTTT.